This TCR beta chain was observed in a study of CD8+ T cells in alopecia areata. This CDR3 contains 15 residues. The germline CDR1 and CDR2 sequences are SQVTM and ANQGSEA. Trimming shortened V by 4 bases and J by 4 bases, and 19 bases separated the two germline ends. With respect to this clone: Its target is not known.

Treatment meaning: oral pan-JAK inhibitor, 5-10 mg twice daily. Study results and limitations: Scalp data also include sequences from resident alphabeta T cells of normal skin. TCR sharing across patients was less clear than in mice, possibly HLA-related. Expanded CD8+ clones among the top 100, as well as scalp clonality, were significantly decreased by tofacitinib.

As the sequencing template, cDNA was produced by extracting RNA and reverse transcribing it. Using immunoSEQ multiplex PCR, the repertoire was profiled, and TCRdb retains in-frame clones only, with some absent. The sample has over 100,000 clones, 50% to 75% seen once. The sequences come from CD8+ T cells sorted from blood, collected at week 24, from a patient treated with tofacitinib. The genes are TRBV29-1 and TRBJ1-2; D is ambiguous. This TCR came from a human donor with alopecia areata. Here the CDR3 reads CSVVALDPRGYGYTF. The CDR3 DNA reads TGCAGCGTTGTGGCTTTGGACCCACGTGGCTATGGCTACACCTTC.